Below are 20 T cell receptor beta chains sequenced from a single sample in a study of regulatory T cells in long-lasting Graves disease. The sample's time point: newly diagnosed GD, antithyroid drugs for less than 3 months. After RNA was extracted from PBMCs, the TCR library was made from it. CDR3 regions were amplified by Arm-PCR using iRepertoire HTBI primers to build TCR beta libraries. TCRdb redid the calling of the multiplex PCR reads with MiXCR, one entry per CDR3 protein. The repertoire holds about 220,000 distinct CDR3 sequences, with 15% to 20% as singletons. This sample was also put to use in a study of T cells in Graves' hyperthyroidism and ophthalmopathy.

The sample here was peripheral blood mononuclear cells (PBMCs), taken at new diagnosis, from a patient treated with antithyroid drugs. These receptors were collected from a woman aged 25-40 years with Graves disease.

The table lists this clonotype with many counts. In nucleotides, the CDR3 is TGTGCCAGCAGCCAAGGATGGGCTAACTATGGCTACACCTTC. This encodes CASSQGWANYGYTF. The V and J genes are TRBV28 and TRBJ1-2; D not resolved. There are 14 residues in the CDR3. In germline, CDR1 is MDHEN, CDR2 SYDVKM. V was cut by 6 bases and J by 0 bases, with 11 bases left in between.

This clonotype was seen at least ten times. The chain links TRBV28 to TRBJ2-1; 8 bases fit TRBD1. The tail of the sequence fits TRBJ2-5 better, so the J call may be wrong. Germline assignment: CDR1 MDHEN and CDR2 SYDVKM. The CDR3 is 18 amino acids. The CDR3, as DNA: TGTGCCAGCAGTTACCCAACCCGGATGGACAGGGCGCGAGAGACCCAGTACTTC. It yields the protein CASSYPTRMDRARETQYF.

By share of the sample, this clonotype is medium-sized. V is TRBV9 and J is TRBJ2-3; possible D gene TRBD2, 6 bases. Trimming removed 5 bases at V and 0 bases at J, with 13 bases between. The CDR3 has 15 amino acids. CDR1 SGDLS and CDR2 YYNGEE come from the germline V gene. The CDR3 is CASSAGTASTDTQYF. CDR3 in DNA: TGTGCCAGCAGTGCGGGGACGGCTAGCACAGATACGCAGTATTTT.

This clonotype was recorded a few times. With a much larger clone just one base away, this may be a read error. The chain recombines TRBV30 with TRBJ2-1, with D uncertain. The germline V and J ends were trimmed by 4 bases and 0 bases, with 4 bases remaining between them. The CDR3 covers 12 residues. Germline V gives CDR1 GTSNPN, CDR2 SVGIG (reference sequence). This CDR3 is CAWTLSYNEQFF. The DNA for the CDR3 is TGTGCCTGGACCCTCTCCTACAATGAGCAGTTCTTC.

The sample holds many counts of this clonotype. The V and J genes are TRBV19 and TRBJ2-2, with D perhaps matching TRBD1 or TRBD2 (5 bases each). Germline lookup yields CDR1 LNHDA and CDR2 SQIVND (reference sequence). The CDR3 has 15 amino acids. The germline V and J ends were trimmed by 8 bases and 3 bases, with 16 bases remaining between them. The CDR3 DNA reads TGTGCCAGTCACGAGGGGAAGGGGTACACCGGGGAGCTGTTTTTT. It specifies CASHEGKGYTGELFF.

This clonotype occurred many times. The genes are TRBV11-2 and TRBJ1-3; D gene ambiguous. V was cut by 1 base and J by 0 bases, with 7 bases left in between. The CDR3 is 15 residues long. Germline V CDR1 and CDR2: SGHAT, FQNNGV. CDR3 residues: CASSLGTVSGNTIYF. CDR3 nucleotide sequence: TGTGCCAGCAGCTTAGGGACGGTCTCTGGAAACACCATATATTTT.

On this clonotype: The final CDR3 position lacks the conserved phenylalanine or tryptophan, pointing to a likely read error. The chain carries TRBV12-3 or TRBV12-4 and TRBJ1-2, with a tentative D call TRBD1 (6 bases). V was trimmed by 4 bases and J by 8 bases, leaving 14 bases between them. This CDR3 is 13 amino acids long. The DNA for the CDR3 is TGTGCCAGCAGTTACAGGGTCGGCTACGGCTACACCCTC. It specifies CASSYRVGYGYTL.

This clonotype was counted at least ten times. V usage is TRBV24-1 and J usage is TRBJ2-2; D gene unclear. Germline-derived CDR1 and CDR2 are KGHDR and SFDVKD. The CDR3 has 18 amino acids. V was trimmed by 0 bases and J by 2 bases, leaving 15 bases between them. CDR3 bases: TGTGCCACCAGTGATTTGGAGGCCCTCGAAGGTAACACCGGGGAGCTGTTTTTT. It codes for CATSDLEALEGNTGELFF.

This clonotype has ten or more counts. The V gene is TRBV18, the J gene TRBJ1-5; D ambiguous. The CDR3 is 16 residues long. From germline, CDR1 is KGHSH and CDR2 LQKENI. V was cut by 2 bases and J by 0 bases, with 11 bases left in between. For the CDR3, the DNA is TGTGCCAGCTCACCAGAGCTGTTTAATAGCAATCAGCCCCAGCATTTT. Protein sequence: CASSPELFNSNQPQHF.

This clonotype came up many times. This rearrangement joins TRBV12-3 or TRBV12-4 to TRBJ1-1; D remains ambiguous. The CDR3 totals 13 residues. V shed 3 bases and J shed 1 base, with 6 bases lying between them. The CDR3 here is CASSLVGNTEAFF. The DNA of the CDR3 is TGTGCCAGCAGTTTGGTAGGGAACACTGAAGCTTTCTTT.

This chain joins TRBV6-1 and TRBJ1-1, with 10 nucleotides matching TRBD1. V lost 5 bases and J lost 1; bases outside the gene matches: 7. This CDR3 is 16 amino acids long. The V gene's germline CDR1 is MNHNS and CDR2 SASEGT. The CDR3: CASSRSGQGKNTEAFF. CDR3 coding DNA: TGTGCCAGCAGTCGATCGGGACAGGGGAAGAACACTGAAGCTTTCTTT.

This chain connects TRBV10-3 to TRBJ2-7; D may be TRBD1 (6 bases). The V end was cut by 4 bases, the J end by 2 bases, with 12 bases between. The germline CDR1 and CDR2 sequences are ENHRY and SYGVKD. The CDR3 covers 14 residues. The CDR3 loop reads CAISGSGTTYEQYF. CDR3 coding DNA: TGTGCCATCAGTGGATCCGGGACAACCTACGAGCAGTACTTC.

As to this clonotype: A much more abundant neighbour one base away suggests this may be a read error. The genes are TRBV7-2 and TRBJ2-7, with 12 bases identical to TRBD1. Germline V lookup: CDR1 SGHTA, CDR2 FQGNSA. This CDR3 is 17 amino acids long. The CDR3 coding sequence is TGTGCCAGCGGCTTAGAAGGGACAGGGGGCTTTAACTACGAGCAGTACTTC. Amino acid sequence: CASGLEGTGGFNYEQYF.

This clonotype has ten or more counts. The CDR3 region is CSANDRAHGYSNQPQHF. The CDR3 region has the DNA TGCAGTGCCAATGACAGGGCCCACGGTTATAGCAATCAGCCCCAGCATTTT. The chain combines TRBV20-1 with TRBJ1-5; 7 bases align to TRBD1. V gave up 6 bases and J gave up 0 bases; unmatched junction bases: 14. The CDR3 length is 17 residues. The V gene's germline CDR1 is DFQATT and CDR2 SNEGSKA (reference sequence).

This clonotype was picked up many times. CDR3 sequence (DNA): TGCGCCAGCAGCCAAGAGAACAGACTGAATGAAAAACTGTTTTTT. This encodes CASSQENRLNEKLFF. The gene calls are TRBV4-1 and TRBJ1-4; the D is unclear. Trimming pared 0 bases from V and 5 bases from J, leaving 10 bases between. Germline assignment: CDR1 MGHRA and CDR2 YSYEKL. This CDR3 region has 15 residues.

Details on this clonotype: This clone may be a read error of a much larger clone one base away. The V and J genes are TRBV12-3 or TRBV12-4 and TRBJ1-6; TRBD1 might be the D (6 bases). The V end lost 8 bases, the J end lost 7 bases, and 12 bases lay between the germline ends. The CDR3 has 13 amino acids. Written as DNA, the CDR3 is TGTGCCAGCCAAGGGGGAGGAAATTCACCCCTCCACTTT. Protein product: CASQGGGNSPLHF.

This clonotype was recorded at least ten times. This chain links TRBV3-1 with TRBJ2-7; 11 bases fit TRBD2. V lost 5 bases to trimming and J lost 0 bases; unmatched junction nucleotides: 6. CDR1 is LGHDT, CDR2 YNNKEL, per germline (reference sequence). This CDR3 has 16 residues. The CDR3 here is CASSTQTSGVSYEQYF. CDR3 bases: TGTGCCAGCAGCACCCAGACTAGCGGGGTCTCCTACGAGCAGTACTTC.

Turning to this clonotype: One base separates it from a far larger clone, so it is likely a read error. The J gene is TRBJ1-5, the V gene TRBV12-3 or TRBV12-4; 7 bases are a match to TRBD1. This CDR3 has 19 residues. With V trimmed by 8 bases and J by 3 bases, 22 bases remained unmatched. The CDR3 reads CASVGLRDRADPFNQPQHF. CDR3 in DNA: TGTGCCAGCGTTGGCCTGCGGGACAGAGCTGACCCTTTCAATCAGCCCCAGCATTTT.

This clonotype was found many times. This chain links TRBV24-1 with TRBJ2-1; no clear D. The V and J ends lost 0 bases and 7 bases respectively, with 15 bases between them. This CDR3 has 16 residues. CDR1 is KGHDR and CDR2 is SFDVKD in the germline V gene. CDR3 sequence (DNA): TGTGCCACCAGTGATTTGGTCTCATCCGGGCCTAATGAGCAGTTCTTC. It codes for CATSDLVSSGPNEQFF.

This clonotype has a count of ten or more. The chain has TRBV6-1 and TRBJ1-2; TRBD1 matches 7 bases. From germline, CDR1 is MNHNS and CDR2 SASEGT. This CDR3 contains 13 residues. V shed 7 bases, J shed 2 bases, and the junction held 4 bases outside the gene matches. The CDR3 reads CASIGTANYGYTF. CDR3 nucleotides: TGTGCCAGCATAGGGACAGCCAACTATGGCTACACCTTC.